The entry below gives a single TCR beta chain sequence along with its context. The antigen remains undetermined. This sample was taken from a study of graft-versus-host responses after intestinal transplantation. Findings and limits, study-wide: Levels of circulating GvH clones at their peak were associated with early post-transplant HvG declines.

Profiling relied on immunoSEQ multiplex PCR, and the TCRdb table lists in-frame clones only, not all of them. The table lists under 25,000 clones, approximately 86% of them singletons. The material was PBMCs, obtained more than 220 days after intestinal transplant. The clonotype comes from a human patient who received an intestinal transplant, so some T cells may come from the graft donor.

The CDR3 bases are TGTGCCAGCAGCTATAGGGCAGGATGGGGGGAGACCCAGTACTTC. Its translation is CASSYRAGWGETQYF. V and J are TRBV7-6 and TRBJ2-5, with D perhaps TRBD1 or TRBD2 (5 bases each). The V gene lost 4 bases and the J gene lost 5 bases, with 17 bases spanning the gap. CDR3 length: 15 residues. Germline assignment: CDR1 SGHVS and CDR2 FNYEAQ.